These T cell receptor beta chains were read from a single sample in a study of Ad26.COV2.S vaccination and SARS-CoV-2 variants. TCRdb's table, derived via immunoSEQ multiplex PCR, lists solely in-frame clones and lacks some. The table shows around 320,000 clones, with roughly 86% occurring only once. The source was peripheral blood, collected in a trial of Ad26.COV2.S vaccine versus placebo. These receptors originate from a person aged 18 to 65 who received the Ad26.COV2.S COVID-19 vaccine or a placebo. Each CDR3 is given without its conserved first and last residue. Some rows mark clone size as missing; the rest say once, few, many or name a class of expanded clone.

TRBV10-3 NA AISETSGGGNEQF
TRBV9 NA ASSVGGAAYNEQF
TRBV29-1 NA SANRVNTEAF
TRBV9 NA ASSVGALWNQPQH
TRBV29-1 NA SSGTGSRETQY
TRBV3-1/TRBV3-2 once ASSHWWNTGELF
TRBV7-9 NA ASSFGQAYEQY
TRBV6-5 NA ASRDRDFYTEAF
TRBV9 NA ASSPTSVGTGELF
TRBV27 NA AGISTDTQY
TRBV6-2/TRBV6-3 few ASSYRWPDGTYEQY
TRBV11-3 NA ASSLGTSGDPSEQF
TRBV15 NA ATSRDPAAEETQY
TRBV6-6 NA ASSPLGLTSGANVLT
TRBV18 NA ASSPQGGSNSPLH
TRBV5-4 NA ASSFVGSYNEQF
TRBV11-3 NA ASSQGPDSPLH
TRBV18 NA ASSPSSGANVLT
TRBV9 NA ASSLGTDTGELF
TRBV7-2 NA ASSTNRVNTEAF
TRBV7-2 NA ASSPRLAGAGTGELF
TRBV5-6 NA ASSLDPNEQF
TRBV7-9 NA ASSRGTGEPQH
TRBV27 NA ASSLMGGQFNEQF
TRBV11-2 NA ASSLGQSYEQY
TRBV5-6 NA ASSLAGRETQY
TRBV6-2/TRBV6-3 NA ASSPRAKSSYNEQF
TRBV6-5 NA ASKGQGLAGQPQH
TRBV24-1 NA ATSDSGQGFDEQF
TRBV30 NA AWNKQGNQPQH
TRBV6-2/TRBV6-3 NA ASSYYLVSGLAGATYEQY
TRBV4-1 NA ASSQERQGRNGYT
TRBV5-1 NA ASSSERGAGYEQY
TRBV6-2/TRBV6-3 many ASSYRDNTGELF
TRBV9 NA ASSRTENTEAF
TRBV3-1/TRBV3-2 NA ASSHSDRENSPLH
TRBV5-1 NA ASSLNPPAGEWRNTIY
TRBV27 NA ASSFRGSGTLLNTGELF
TRBV15 NA ATSRDRWGRGQNTEAF
TRBV7-9 NA ASSLVGNTIY
TRBV6-2/TRBV6-3 NA ASTPVGGRTEAF
TRBV5-1 NA ASSLGQADGANVLT
TRBV19 NA ASSITGPSYEQY
TRBV3-1/TRBV3-2 NA ASSQDRGQGNTGELF
TRBV18 NA ASSRTSGGSYEQY
TRBV12-5 NA ASGPTASFMNTEAF
TRBV19 NA ASRDRGTDTQY
TRBV13 NA ASSTQLAGGRADTQY
TRBV29-1 NA SVVLATGELF
TRBV6-2/TRBV6-3 many ASSPSSGGTDTQY
TRBV6-2/TRBV6-3 NA ASSWGGLNTEAF
TRBV15 once ATSTSNTGELF
TRBV7-2 NA ASAGTGGAGELF
TRBV6-2/TRBV6-3 NA ASSYASLQGTQY